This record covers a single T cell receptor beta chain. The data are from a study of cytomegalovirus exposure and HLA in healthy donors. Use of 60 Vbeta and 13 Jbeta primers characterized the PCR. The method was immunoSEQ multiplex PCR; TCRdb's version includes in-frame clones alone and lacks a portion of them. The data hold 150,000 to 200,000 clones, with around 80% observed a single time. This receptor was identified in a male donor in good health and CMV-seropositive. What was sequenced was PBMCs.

This CDR3 reads CASIEGGNSAQPQHF. As DNA, the CDR3 is TGTGCCAGCATAGAGGGAGGGAATTCGGCTCAGCCCCAGCATTTT. This chain uses TRBV6-1 with TRBJ1-5; D remains ambiguous. The CDR3 sequence is 15 residues long. The germline V and J ends were trimmed by 7 bases and 6 bases, with 19 bases remaining between them. Per germline, CDR1 MNHNS and CDR2 SASEGT.